These 25 T cell receptor beta chains originate from one sample sequenced in a study of blood T cell repertoires in COVID-19. Assay used: immunoSEQ multiplex PCR; TCRdb lists only in-frame clones, some missing. The sample carries 65,000 to 80,000 clones, around 91% recorded once. Sequences were obtained from peripheral blood. These receptors originate from a human donor in a cohort sampled during active COVID-19.

In this sample, this clone turned up a few times. The genes are TRBV28 and TRBJ1-1, with 9 bases aligning to TRBD1. The CDR3 length is 15 residues. Germline V gives CDR1 MDHEN, CDR2 SYDVKM. The V gene end was trimmed by 5 bases and the J gene end by 7 bases; junction bases not matched to a gene: 11. The CDR3 reads CASSTPGQGEREAFF. The CDR3 DNA reads TGTGCCAGCAGTACCCCGGGACAGGGAGAGCGTGAAGCTTTCTTT.

The rearrangement uses TRBV11-2 and TRBJ2-1; TRBD2 matches 10 bases. The germline V gene encodes CDR1 SGHAT and CDR2 FQNNGV. Germline trimming cut 8 bases from V and 6 bases from J; bases unmatched to any gene: 4. The CDR3 length is 13 residues. In DNA form, the CDR3 reads TGTGCCAGCGTCTTAGCGGGGGGCAATGAGCAGTTCTTC. Protein sequence: CASVLAGGNEQFF.

This clone was counted only a few times. The V and J genes are TRBV24-1 and TRBJ1-1; 10 positions match TRBD1. This CDR3 is built from 15 residues. Germline V gene lookup returns CDR1 KGHDR and CDR2 SFDVKD. With V trimmed by 8 bases and J by 4 bases, 9 bases remained unmatched. CDR3 protein: CATTVFGDRGTEAFF. CDR3 DNA: TGTGCCACCACCGTATTCGGGGACAGGGGCACTGAAGCTTTCTTT.

The V and J genes are TRBV5-5 and TRBJ1-3, with TRBD1 matching over 9 bases. The germline V gene encodes CDR1 SGHKS and CDR2 YYEKEE (reference sequence). The CDR3 spans 17 residues. After removal of 1 base from V and 0 bases from J, the junction contained 5 bases not matched to a gene. CDR3: CASSLLGQGFSGNTIYF. CDR3 DNA: TGTGCCAGCAGCTTGCTTGGACAGGGGTTCTCTGGAAACACCATATATTTT. Supplemented by reference TRBV5-5 and TRBJ1-3, the full variable domain reads DAGVTQSPTHLIKTRGQQVTLRCSPISGHKSVSWYQQVLGQGPQFIFQYYEKEERGRGNFPDRFSARQFPNYSSELNVNALLLGDSALYLCASSLLGQGFSGNTIYFGEGSWLTVV.

The chain couples TRBV6-1 to TRBJ2-5; 8 bases fit TRBD2. Germline CDR1 is MNHNS and CDR2 is SASEGT. There are 15 residues in the CDR3. J gave up 3 bases and V 0 bases, and 3 bases lay outside the gene matches. CDR3 amino acids: CASSEATGGKETQYF. CDR3 bases: TGTGCCAGCAGTGAAGCTACGGGGGGGAAAGAGACCCAGTACTTC.

J is TRBJ2-7 and V is TRBV2; 9 nucleotides align to TRBD2. This CDR3 is 17 amino acids long. V dropped 7 bases and J dropped 3; count of bases not matched to a gene: 16. CDR1 is SNHLY, CDR2 FYNNEI, per germline. This chain's CDR3 is CASKGPVLAGLRYEQYF. As DNA, the CDR3 is TGTGCCAGCAAAGGGCCTGTCCTAGCGGGGTTGCGCTACGAGCAGTACTTC.

The chain joins TRBV29-1 to TRBJ2-5, with TRBD1 matching 12 bases. V lost 6 bases, J lost 2 bases, and 7 bases stayed unmatched. Per germline, CDR1 SQVTM and CDR2 ANQGSEA. This CDR3 is 15 amino acids long. DNA of the CDR3: TGCAGCGTCGCTGGGACAGGGGGCGGGCAAGAGACCCAGTACTTC. Translating gives CSVAGTGGGQETQYF.

The rearrangement links TRBV7-8 to TRBJ2-5; 7 bases map to TRBD1. The germline V gene encodes CDR1 SGHVS and CDR2 FQNEAQ. This CDR3 spans 14 amino acids. Trimming took 5 bases from V and 4 from J; bases not matched to a gene: 7. CDR3 sequence reads: CASSAGDSGETQYF. The CDR3 nucleotides are TGTGCCAGCAGCGCAGGGGACAGTGGAGAGACCCAGTACTTC.

The chain is built from TRBV5-1 and TRBJ1-3, with TRBD1 identical over 11 bases. Unmatched junction bases numbered 5, after V lost 2 bases and J lost 1 base. Germline loops: CDR1 SGHRS, CDR2 YFSETQ. This CDR3 is 17 amino acids long. CDR3 residues: CASSLAGQGVSGNTIYF. For the CDR3, the DNA is TGCGCCAGCAGCTTAGCGGGACAGGGGGTTTCTGGAAACACCATATATTTT.

The CDR3 DNA sequence: TGTGCCAGCAGCTTAGTGCGTCAGGTACAAGAGACCCAGTACTTC. Its protein product is CASSLVRQVQETQYF. This chain links TRBV7-2 with TRBJ2-5; D gene uncertain. This CDR3 has 15 residues. V lost 1 base to trimming and J lost 2 bases, with 11 bases between them. Germline CDR1 and CDR2: SGHTA and FQGNSA.

CDR3 sequence: CATHREGENIQYF. In nucleotides, the CDR3 is TGTGCCACCCATCGGGAGGGGGAAAACATTCAGTACTTC. The genes are TRBV19 and TRBJ2-4, with TRBD2 matching 8 bases. V shed 10 bases and J 5 bases; nucleotides not matched to a gene: 7. The CDR3 sequence is 13 residues long. Germline assignment: CDR1 LNHDA and CDR2 SQIVND (reference sequence).

The chain has TRBV20-1 and TRBJ2-5; D remains ambiguous. Germline values: CDR1 DFQATT, CDR2 SNEGSKA (reference sequence). Deletions cut 6 bases from V and 4 bases from J, with 6 bases between. The CDR3 sequence is 10 residues long. This CDR3 reads CSAPRETQYF. The DNA for the CDR3 is TGCAGTGCCCCGAGAGAGACCCAGTACTTC.

This clone appeared once. The chain uses TRBV18 and TRBJ2-5; the match to TRBD2 covers 7 bases. V shed 6 bases and J 2 bases; nucleotides not matched to a gene: 6. This CDR3 has 14 residues. The V gene's germline CDR1 is KGHSH and CDR2 LQKENI. CDR3 sequence reads: CASSPLGGQETQYF. The CDR3, as DNA: TGTGCCAGCTCCCCGTTGGGGGGGCAAGAGACCCAGTACTTC.

The V gene is TRBV5-1, the J gene TRBJ1-1; D is possibly TRBD1 (6 bases). Trimming removed 0 bases from V and 6 bases from J, with 12 bases in between. Germline V CDR1 and CDR2: SGHRS, YFSETQ. There are 14 residues in the CDR3. CDR3 region: CASSLGDQGSEAFF. The CDR3 DNA is TGCGCCAGCAGCTTGGGGGACCAGGGGTCTGAAGCTTTCTTT.

The V and J genes are TRBV6-2 or TRBV6-3 and TRBJ2-5; 15 nucleotides match TRBD2. Germline V CDR1 and CDR2: MNHEY, SVGEGT. Trimming took 6 bases from V and 4 from J; bases not matched to a gene: 6. This CDR3 spans 16 amino acids. CDR3 coding DNA: TGTGCCAGCAGCCTCTGGACTAGCGGGGGGGGAGAGACCCAGTACTTC. Translation: CASSLWTSGGGETQYF.

This chain uses TRBV4-1 with TRBJ1-6, with a tentative D call TRBD1 (5 bases). The germline CDR1 and CDR2 sequences are MGHRA and YSYEKL. The CDR3 sequence is 15 residues long. Trimming removed 4 bases at V and 6 bases at J, with 13 bases between. CDR3 sequence (DNA): TGCGCCAGCAGCCTAAGATGGGGCGTTAATTCACCCCTCCACTTT. This encodes CASSLRWGVNSPLHF.

The rearrangement links TRBV9 to TRBJ1-2; TRBD1 matches at 8 bases. Germline CDR1 and CDR2: SGDLS and YYNGEE. This CDR3 comprises 16 residues. The J segment lost 4 bases and the V segment lost 0 bases, leaving 8 bases of the junction unmatched. CDR3 amino acids: CASSVGPQGGAYGYTF. CDR3 nucleotide sequence: TGTGCCAGCAGCGTAGGCCCACAGGGGGGCGCCTATGGCTACACCTTC.

This chain uses TRBV10-3 with TRBJ1-2; 12 bases fit TRBD1. This CDR3 contains 18 residues. The V gene end was trimmed by 0 bases and the J gene end by 3 bases; junction bases not matched to a gene: 8. Germline V gene lookup returns CDR1 ENHRY and CDR2 SYGVKD. The chain's CDR3 is CAISESGTGGYAHYGYTF. For the CDR3, the DNA is TGTGCCATCAGTGAGTCGGGGACAGGGGGCTACGCTCACTATGGCTACACCTTC.

The V call is TRBV6-1, the J call TRBJ1-6; D remains unclear. In germline, CDR1 is MNHNS, CDR2 SASEGT. The CDR3 covers 14 residues. Trimming took off 2 bases at V and 10 bases at J, with 12 bases between the two ends. CDR3: CASSEMEGNSPLHF. The CDR3 DNA reads as TGTGCCAGCAGTGAAATGGAGGGAAACTCACCCCTCCACTTT.

V is TRBV2 and J is TRBJ1-2; a weak D match, TRBD1 (6 bases). The germline V gene encodes CDR1 SNHLY and CDR2 FYNNEI. This CDR3 has 14 residues. Trimming took off 9 bases at V and 1 base at J, with 15 bases between the two ends. CDR3 region: CARPSGQFNYGYTF. The DNA for the CDR3 is TGTGCCAGACCCTCCGGACAGTTTAACTATGGCTACACCTTC.

The J gene is TRBJ1-2, the V gene TRBV6-5; the D is unclear. The CDR3 totals 12 residues. CDR1 is MNHEY, CDR2 SVGAGI, per germline. V lost 7 bases and J 5 bases, leaving 11 bases between the germline ends. The DNA of the CDR3 is TGTGCCAGCACCGAGAACCTGTATGGCTACACCTTC. As protein: CASTENLYGYTF.

V and J are TRBV19 and TRBJ2-1; 13 bases fit TRBD2. V trimming: 5 bases; J trimming: 8 bases; junction bases outside the gene matches: 6. The CDR3 extends over 15 amino acids. CDR1 and CDR2 (germline): LNHDA, SQIVND (reference sequence). The CDR3 here is CASSATSGGAYEQFF. CDR3 bases: TGTGCCAGTAGTGCAACTAGCGGGGGGGCCTATGAGCAGTTCTTC.

The chain recombines TRBV9 with TRBJ1-6; 7 bases fit TRBD1. The CDR3 totals 15 residues. Trimming at V came to 3 bases and at J to 2 bases, leaving 2 bases not matched to a gene. CDR1 SGDLS and CDR2 YYNGEE come from the germline V gene. The DNA for the CDR3 is TGTGCCAGCAGCGCACAGGGGACCTATAATTCACCCCTCCACTTT. Protein product: CASSAQGTYNSPLHF.

In its sample, this clone was seen once. The chain joins TRBV6-4 to TRBJ1-2; perhaps TRBD1 as D (6 bases). Trimming took off 6 bases at V and 2 bases at J, with 10 bases between the two ends. The CDR3 length is 13 residues. Germline V lookup: CDR1 MRHNA, CDR2 SNTAGT. CDR3 in amino acids: CASSQGPNYGYTF. CDR3 DNA: TGTGCCAGCAGCCAGGGGCCGAACTATGGCTACACCTTC.

The chain employs TRBV18 and TRBJ2-7; perhaps TRBD1 as D (5 bases). The germline V gene encodes CDR1 KGHSH and CDR2 LQKENI. V was cut by 4 bases and J by 0 bases, with 16 bases left in between. This CDR3 is 16 amino acids long. CDR3 sequence (DNA): TGTGCCAGCTCACTTTCTGGTACAGGCTTCTCCTACGAGCAGTACTTC. It encodes CASSLSGTGFSYEQYF.